This T cell receptor (beta chain) was profiled in a study of blood T cells in healthy people across ages. The authors ran a second PCR of about 6 to 11 cycles using a sample-barcoded 5' primer and a J-beta primer mix. TCRdb redid the calling of the 5' RACE reads with MiXCR, one entry per CDR3 protein. The table has 1.2 million to 1.5 million distinct CDR3 sequences, almost 60% seen once. Sequencing was carried out using blood. The TCR originated in a man aged 18 to 30 in good health.

CDR3 DNA: TGCGCCAGCAGCCAAGAGAGGGATGTGACCCAGTACTTC. Its protein is CASSQERDVTQYF. The chain is built from TRBV4-3 and TRBJ2-7; D might be TRBD2 (5 bases). The J call may be mistaken, given a closer DNA end match to TRBJ2-5. The CDR3 extends over 13 amino acids. The germline V gene has CDR1 LGHNA and CDR2 YSLEER.